The 18 T cell receptor beta chains presented below share a single source sample, sequenced in a study of glioma-infiltrating T cells. The iRepertoire nested amplicon-rescue multiplex PCR amplified TCR alpha and beta CDR3s from RNA. One entry per CDR3 protein results from TCRdb running MiXCR on the multiplex PCR reads. The repertoire holds around 190,000 distinct CDR3 sequences, with roughly 32% as singletons. The specimen was glioma tissue, nonneoplastic brain tissue, or PBMCs (not recorded which). The receptors were sampled from a human donor with low-grade glioma or glioblastoma, undergoing nonglioma brain surgery, or in good health (not recorded which).

This clonotype showed up many times. This chain joins TRBV6-5 and TRBJ2-3, with TRBD2 matching over 7 bases. The V segment lost 2 bases and the J segment 6 bases; nucleotides outside the gene matches: 8. Germline CDR1 MNHEY, CDR2 SVGAGI. The CDR3 is made up of 15 amino acids. The CDR3, as DNA: TGTGCCAGCAGTTACGATGGGAGGGTGGCGGATACGCAGTATTTT. Protein product: CASSYDGRVADTQYF.

This clonotype was seen once. The chain joins TRBV24-1 to TRBJ2-3, with TRBD2 matching over 11 bases. The CDR3 has 15 residues. J was trimmed by 3 bases and V by 3 bases; bases with no gene match: 1. Per the germline V gene, CDR1 is KGHDR and CDR2 is SFDVKD. The CDR3 DNA reads TGTGCCACCAGTGATCCTAGCGGGAGGACAGATACGCAGTATTTT. This encodes CATSDPSGRTDTQYF.

This clonotype appeared many times. The chain recombines TRBV28 with TRBJ2-4; D ambiguous. The V and J ends lost 2 bases and 1 base respectively, with 6 bases between them. The length of the CDR3 is 14 residues. The germline V gene encodes CDR1 MDHEN and CDR2 SYDVKM. CDR3 DNA: TGTGCCAGCAGTTTAGGAGTTGCCAAAAACATTCAGTACTTC. Translated: CASSLGVAKNIQYF.

The sample holds many counts of this clonotype. The chain joins TRBV6-1 to TRBJ2-1, with D perhaps matching TRBD2 (5 bases). Trimming took 6 bases from V and 0 from J, leaving 12 bases between them. CDR1 and CDR2 (germline): MNHNS, SASEGT. The CDR3 runs to 15 residues. DNA for the CDR3: TGTGCCAGCAGGCCTCTAGGACTCTCCTACAATGAGCAGTTCTTC. Its translation is CASRPLGLSYNEQFF.

Remarks on this clonotype: Possible read error: a much larger clone is one base away. This CDR3 fails to terminate in the conserved phenylalanine or tryptophan, so it likely reflects a read error. No DNA is shown, since the ends of the CDR3 on it are uncertain; the CDR3 is the one TCRdb lists. The chain's CDR3 is CASSPNRDPWRDTL. The chain joins TRBV7-9 to TRBJ2-5; TRBD1, the table's D call, was not compared with the DNA. The CDR3 adds up to 14 amino acids, both ends counted. Germline CDR1 is SEHNR and CDR2 is FQNEAQ (reference sequence).

This clonotype has at least ten counts. V is TRBV12-3 or TRBV12-4 and J is TRBJ2-3; D gene ambiguous. V was pared by 6 bases and J by 4 bases, with 8 bases between. The CDR3 spans 12 residues. The chain's CDR3 is CASSDLADTQYF. CDR3 DNA: TGTGCCAGCAGCGATCTAGCAGATACGCAGTATTTT.

The J gene is TRBJ2-3, the V gene TRBV20-1; 9 bases map to TRBD2. The junction had 16 bases not matched to a gene; V was cut back by 2 bases and J by 1 base. The CDR3 covers 19 residues. Per germline, CDR1 DFQATT and CDR2 SNEGSKA (reference sequence). The chain's CDR3 is CSARYPSGAGRGGTDTQYF. In DNA form, the CDR3 reads TGCAGTGCTAGATACCCTAGCGGGGCCGGTAGGGGAGGCACAGATACGCAGTATTTT.

This clonotype was detected ten times or more. This chain links TRBV20-1 with TRBJ2-1; 14 nucleotides line up with TRBD2. CDR3 length: 17 amino acids. Germline values: CDR1 DFQATT, CDR2 SNEGSKA (reference sequence). The J segment lost 2 bases and the V segment lost 3 bases, leaving 6 bases of the junction unmatched. CDR3 amino acids: CSASGTSGSYTYNEQFF. The CDR3, as DNA: TGCAGTGCTAGTGGGACTAGCGGGAGTTACACCTACAATGAGCAGTTCTTC.

This clonotype appeared a few times. J is TRBJ1-4 and V is TRBV18; D not certain. Trimming took off 0 bases at V and 0 bases at J, with 5 bases between the two ends. The CDR3 contains 15 residues. In germline, CDR1 is KGHSH, CDR2 LQKENI. DNA of the CDR3: TGTGCCAGCTCACCACCGTCATCAACTAATGAAAAACTGTTTTTT. It translates to CASSPPSSTNEKLFF.

This clonotype came up many times. This sequence joins TRBV28 and TRBJ1-2; D is perhaps TRBD1 (5 bases). Trimming removed 5 bases from V and 6 bases from J, with 19 bases in between. The germline CDR1 and CDR2 sequences are MDHEN and SYDVKM. This CDR3 has 15 residues. CDR3 in DNA: TGTGCCAGCAGTGACCGGGAGGGACCTGTGAATGGCTACACCTTC. Encoded protein: CASSDREGPVNGYTF.

This clonotype was seen at least ten times. V and J are TRBV6-6 and TRBJ2-7, with TRBD2 matching over 10 bases. V was clipped by 2 bases and J by 13 bases; unmatched bases: 8. Germline V gene lookup returns CDR1 MNHNY and CDR2 SVGAGI (reference sequence). The CDR3 is made up of 13 amino acids. DNA of the CDR3: TGTGCCAGCAGTTACCGACTAGCGGGTCACGATTACTTC. Its translation is CASSYRLAGHDYF.

This clonotype came up many times. CDR3 DNA sequence: TGTGCCAGCAGCCGCACAGGGTCAACTGAAGCTTTCTTT. Protein: CASSRTGSTEAFF. The chain links TRBV2 to TRBJ1-1, with a tentative D call TRBD1 (6 bases). Germline CDR1 reads SNHLY; CDR2 reads FYNNEI. Trimming left V 6 bases short and J 5 bases short, with 13 bases between. This CDR3 contains 13 residues.

Remarks on this clonotype: This could be a read error, since a much larger clone is one nucleotide away. The CDR3 region has the DNA TGTGCCAGCTCACGAAGCCGGGGAGAGAGCACTGAAGCTTTCTTT. It codes for CASSRSRGESTEAFF. The chain joins TRBV18 to TRBJ1-1, with D hard to call. The V gene's germline CDR1 is KGHSH and CDR2 LQKENI. The CDR3 loop spans 15 amino acids. Trimming removed 4 bases at V and 4 bases at J, with 16 bases between.

This clonotype was seen once. The chain employs TRBV20-1 and TRBJ1-2; the D is unclear. V was clipped by 7 bases and J by 7 bases, with 13 bases between them. The CDR3 contains 11 residues. Germline CDR1 reads DFQATT; CDR2 reads SNEGSKA (reference sequence). In nucleotides, the CDR3 is TGCAGTGTTCTCACAGACCGTGGCTACACCTTC. This gives the protein CSVLTDRGYTF.

This clonotype was picked up many times. The chain has TRBV20-1 and TRBJ2-5; 8 positions match TRBD2. The CDR3 contains 16 residues. The germline V gene encodes CDR1 DFQATT and CDR2 SNEGSKA (reference sequence). J gave up 4 bases and V 3 bases, and 13 bases lay outside the gene matches. The CDR3 region has the DNA TGCAGTGCTAGGGCCAGCGGGAGTGTGCCGCGAGAGACCCAGTACTTC. Its translation is CSARASGSVPRETQYF.

Regarding this clonotype: The DNA is left out, because the CDR3 cannot be placed on it with certainty; the CDR3 is given as TCRdb lists it. The chain joins TRBV27 to TRBJ1-5; the table assigns TRBD1, which was not confirmed against the DNA. The CDR3 is 15 residues long, ends included. Germline CDR1 and CDR2: MNHEY and SMNVEV (reference sequence). This chain's CDR3 is CASSFVGAGNQPQNF.

This clonotype has a count of ten or more. J is TRBJ2-3 and V is TRBV20-1; D gene unclear. The CDR3 contains 13 residues. V lost 1 base to trimming and J lost 4 bases, with 9 bases between them. The germline CDR1 and CDR2 sequences are DFQATT and SNEGSKA (reference sequence). The CDR3 region is CSARGSFADTQYF. DNA for the CDR3: TGCAGTGCTAGAGGGAGTTTCGCAGATACGCAGTATTTT.

Worth noting for this clonotype: Possible read error: a much larger clone is one base away. The chain joins TRBV7-3 to TRBJ2-7; D is undetermined. The CDR3 extends over 14 amino acids. Germline CDR1 SGHTA, CDR2 FQGTGA. In nucleotides, the CDR3 is TGTTCCAGCAGCTTATATGGACGGCCCTACGAGCAGTACTTC. Protein product: CSSSLYGRPYEQYF.